This TCR beta chain was observed in a study of shared T cell receptors in the human thymus (dated by TCRdb to 2020 to 2023). About the investigation overall: The study investigated the way shared, self-reactive T-cell receptor alpha chains are produced in the human thymus.

Worth noting for this clone: Its antigen specificity is not known. No quality values exist for individual bases; no much larger clone is one base distant.

The library was produced with the immunoSEQ multiplex PCR assay. TCRdb's version of the immuneACCESS table is confined to in-frame rearrangements and falls short of the full clone set. An unresolved V gene accounts for under half of the shortfall where checked; the remainder is of unknown origin. The sample profile shows hundreds of thousands of clones; approximately 80% of them were found once. The ten largest account for roughly 0.013% of the sample. Sequences LNHDA (CDR1) and SQIVND (CDR2) are obtained from the germline V gene (reference sequence). The V and J ends are trimmed by 7 bases and 7 bases, leaving 22 bases between them. Counted from cysteine to phenylalanine, this CDR3 has 15 amino acids. Only the CDR3 DNA is retained, 45 bases long and in frame from the first base. The sample was also reused in another study, on human thymus T cells. The second study also describes: The donors were immunologically healthy infants in Finland who had open corrective cardiac surgery for congenital heart defects. The thymus tissue came from surgical resects taken out during corrective cardiac surgery. Biased V and J gene segment usage appeared to be present in both thymic and peripheral blood repertoires. The related research reported highly overlapping thymic TCR repertoires among unrelated individuals. The study used under 10 infant thymus samples plus four related peripheral blood samples to characterize TCR alpha and beta repertoires. The cohort included several male and a couple of female infants, with donor ages spanning 7 to 244 days. Thymocytes were released mechanically from tissue and stored at -70 °C as pellets of roughly 9.5-32 million cells. A QIAsymphony instrument was used to extract genomic DNA from the frozen cell pellets. Using the immunoSEQ multiplex PCR assay, the TCRB and TCRAD loci were amplified from a standardized quantity of quality-controlled genomic DNA. The amplicons covered the V(D)J region and were long enough to include the CDR3 and to identify the V and J genes. Through the commercial immunoSEQ service, the amplicons were sequenced on an Illumina platform. Corrections for primer bias and sequencing errors followed previously described methods, while TCRAD and TCRB definitions were based on the IMGT database. Repertoires were analysed with immunoSEQ Analyzer 3.0 and VDJTools, covering basic statistics, V/J segment usage, diversity estimates, rarefaction and pairwise overlap. Chao1, ChaoE, Efron-Thisted, Shannon and inverse Simpson indices were used to estimate diversity, which was also estimated on datasets down-sampled to the smallest sample. For repertoire overlap, CDR3 nucleotide sequence, V gene and J gene had to match strictly, and clustering was done by Jaccard-based multidimensional scaling. On average, thymus samples gave 800,000 or so unique TCRB clonotypes, whereas blood samples gave about 92,000.

The sequenced material came from thymocytes. The TCR originated in a boy under two years old with a congenital heart defect. Donor details come from another sample of the same person, matched by shared clones. This chain is built from TRBV19 and TRBJ1-2; the D gene is perhaps TRBD1, from 6 matching bases. The CDR3 sequence is CASNQEYRVFSGYTF. The nucleotide sequence is given as TGTGCCAGTAATCAGGAATACAGGGTTTTCTCTGGCTACACCTTC.